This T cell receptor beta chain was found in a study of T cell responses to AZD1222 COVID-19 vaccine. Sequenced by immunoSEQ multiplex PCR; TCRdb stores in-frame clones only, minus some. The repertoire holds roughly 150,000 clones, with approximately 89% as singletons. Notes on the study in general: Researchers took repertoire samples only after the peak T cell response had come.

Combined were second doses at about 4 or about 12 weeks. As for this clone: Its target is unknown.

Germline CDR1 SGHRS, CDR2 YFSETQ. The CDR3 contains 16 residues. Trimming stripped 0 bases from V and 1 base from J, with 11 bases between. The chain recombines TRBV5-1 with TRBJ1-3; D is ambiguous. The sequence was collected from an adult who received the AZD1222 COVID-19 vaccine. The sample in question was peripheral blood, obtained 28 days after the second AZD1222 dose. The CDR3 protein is CASSLESIPSGNTIYF. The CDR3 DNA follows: TGCGCCAGCAGCTTGGAATCGATTCCTTCTGGAAACACCATATATTTT. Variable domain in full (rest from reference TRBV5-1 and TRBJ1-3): KAGVTQTPRYLIKTRGQQVTLSCSPISGHRSVSWYQQTPGQGLQFLFEYFSETQRNKGNFPGRFSGRQFSNSRSEMNVSTLELGDSALYLCASSLESIPSGNTIYFGEGSWLTVV.